The 2 T cell receptor beta chains below all came from one sample that was sequenced in a study of T cell responses to AZD1222 COVID-19 vaccine. Using immunoSEQ multiplex PCR, the repertoire was profiled, and TCRdb retains in-frame clones only, with some absent. The sample carries roughly 130,000 clones, about 92% recorded once. The sample in question was peripheral blood, obtained on day 0 of AZD1222 vaccination. The receptor set was obtained from an adult in good health.

This rearrangement joins TRBV24-1 to TRBJ2-5, with a weak D call TRBD1 (6 bases). Germline lookup yields CDR1 KGHDR and CDR2 SFDVKD. V was trimmed by 5 bases and J by 0 bases, leaving 12 bases between them. The length of the CDR3 is 15 residues. The CDR3 region is CATSGGGADQETQYF. The CDR3 DNA reads as TGTGCCACCAGTGGAGGGGGTGCCGACCAAGAGACCCAGTACTTC.

This clone was counted once. V usage is TRBV4-1 and J usage is TRBJ1-1; weak D call: TRBD1 (5 bases). V was shortened by 4 bases and J by 0 bases, with 9 bases between the two germline ends. In germline, CDR1 is MGHRA, CDR2 YSYEKL. This CDR3 has 14 amino acids. For the CDR3, the DNA is TGCGCCAGCAGCCTGGGACTCCTGAACACTGAAGCTTTCTTT. Protein product: CASSLGLLNTEAFF.